This T cell receptor (beta chain) was found in a study of T cell clones after liver transplantation. The wider study: TCRbeta sequencing after a pre-transplant mixed lymphocyte reaction identified graft-donor-reactive clones, later tracked in post-transplant blood.

Trimming pared 5 bases from V and 9 bases from J, leaving 19 bases between. From germline, CDR1 is SGHTA and CDR2 FQGNSA. The CDR3 spans 14 residues. The assay was immunoSEQ multiplex PCR, and TCRdb's table has in-frame clones only and misses some. The sample includes tens of thousands of clones, roughly 85% of them seen just once. This chain connects TRBV7-2 to TRBJ1-2; D gene ambiguous. Sequenced here: CD4+ T cells from blood, sampled 45 to 46 months after liver transplant. This TCR derives from a human patient who received a liver transplant. A subset of T cells may come from the graft donor. CDR3 coding DNA: TGTGCCAGCAGCCCCGGACCCTTCCTACTAAGCTACACCTTC. Translation: CASSPGPFLLSYTF. Full variable domain (outside the CDR3, taken from reference TRBV7-2 and TRBJ1-2): GAGVSQSPSNKVTEKGKDVELRCDPISGHTALYWYRQSLGQGLEFLIYFQGNSAPDKSGLPSDRFSAERTGGSVSTLTIQRTQQEDSAVYLCASSPGPFLLSYTFGSGTRLTVV.